Presented here are 2 T cell receptor beta chains from one specimen sequenced in a study of T-cell memory formation after mild COVID-19. One entry per CDR3 protein, called by TCRdb with MiXCR from the 5' RACE reads. Among roughly 300,000 distinct CDR3 sequences, approximately 14% were seen once, and the ten largest hold about 20%. Sequenced: PBMCs or a T cell subset sorted from them (not recorded which). All receptors come from a man between 18 and 29 years old who had mild COVID-19 (a few samples of this study predate the infection). Cell type and time point are not known.

This clonotype showed up many times. V gene TRBV5-4 combines with J gene TRBJ2-7; TRBD2 agrees at 12 bases. Germline V lookup: CDR1 SGHNT, CDR2 YYREEE (reference sequence). CDR3 length: 17 residues. V lost 3 bases and J lost 3; bases outside the gene matches: 10. In DNA form, the CDR3 reads TGTGCCAGCAGCTCGGGCGGACTAGCGGGGACCTTCTACGAGCAGTACGTC. This codes for CASSSGGLAGTFYEQYV.

This clonotype occurred a few times. The chain recombines TRBV6-4 with TRBJ2-7; TRBD1 aligns across 10 bases. The CDR3 runs to 13 residues. Germline V gives CDR1 MRHNA, CDR2 SNTAGT. The trim removed 3 bases at V and 5 bases at J, leaving 1 base unmatched. CDR3 region: CASSEGQGHEQYF. The CDR3 DNA sequence: TGTGCCAGCAGTGAGGGACAGGGGCACGAGCAGTACTTC.